This TCR beta chain was identified during a study of OX40 agonist ivuxolimab in advanced cancers. Measured with immunoSEQ multiplex PCR; TCRdb has only the in-frame clones, and not every one. Altogether fewer than 95,000 clones are present, 75% to 85% being singletons, with the ten largest covering approximately 0.6%. Germline V gene lookup returns CDR1 SEHNR and CDR2 FQNEAQ (reference sequence). This CDR3 region has 14 residues. V shed 6 bases, J shed 4 bases, and the junction held 6 bases outside the gene matches. This rearrangement joins TRBV7-9 to TRBJ2-7, with 10 bases identical to TRBD2. This specimen was CD4+ or CD8+ T cells sorted from blood, taken in a trial of the OX40 agonist ivuxolimab. The TCR comes from an adult with an advanced solid tumor such as melanoma, head and neck, liver or kidney cancer. CDR3 sequence: CASRGPSGGYEQYF. The CDR3 DNA reads as TGTGCCAGCAGGGGTCCTAGCGGGGGTTACGAGCAGTACTTC.